Shown below are 27 T cell receptor beta chains from a single sample sequenced in a study of OX40 agonist ivuxolimab in advanced cancers. Generated by immunoSEQ multiplex PCR, the TCRdb table keeps only in-frame clones and is missing some. This table has tens of thousands of clones, about 87% appearing once. The material was CD4+ or CD8+ T cells sorted from blood, obtained in a trial of the OX40 agonist ivuxolimab. All receptors come from an adult with an advanced solid tumor such as melanoma, head and neck, liver or kidney cancer.

This clone was recorded once. The rearrangement joins TRBV7-8 to TRBJ2-3; D is unclear. Trimming cost V 6 bases and J 1 base, with 11 bases left between them. The CDR3 totals 14 residues. Germline CDR1 reads SGHVS; CDR2 reads FQNEAQ. The CDR3, as DNA: TGTGCCAGCAGGTGGTACTCAGGCACAGATACGCAGTATTTT. Its translation: CASRWYSGTDTQYF.

About this clone: The identical CDR3 is also encoded by other nucleotide sequences in the sample. CDR3 nucleotides: TGTGCCAGCAGTTTATCGGGAGGGGGGTACGAGCAGTACTTC. Translating it yields CASSLSGGGYEQYF. This sequence joins TRBV27 and TRBJ2-7, with D possibly TRBD2 on 7 matching bases. V was cut by 0 bases and J by 4 bases, with 10 bases left in between. Germline V gives CDR1 MNHEY, CDR2 SMNVEV (reference sequence). This CDR3 comprises 14 residues.

J is TRBJ2-1 and V is TRBV5-4; 7 bases line up with TRBD1. The CDR3 contains 16 residues. The junction had 9 bases not matched to a gene; V was cut back by 2 bases and J by 4 bases. Germline V gene data show CDR1 as SGHNT and CDR2 as YYREEE (reference sequence). The CDR3 here is CASSFPGTEDYNEQFF. The CDR3 DNA reads TGTGCCAGCAGCTTTCCCGGGACAGAGGATTACAATGAGCAGTTCTTC.

The chain combines TRBV5-1 with TRBJ2-7; TRBD1 might be the D (5 bases). The germline V gene has CDR1 SGHRS and CDR2 YFSETQ. V dropped 0 bases and J dropped 5 bases, with 12 bases sitting between them. This CDR3 has 14 amino acids. The CDR3 loop reads CASSLGRGADEQYF. As DNA, the CDR3 is TGCGCCAGCAGCTTGGGTAGGGGCGCGGACGAGCAGTACTTC.

The rearrangement joins TRBV30 to TRBJ1-3, with no clear D. Germline lookup yields CDR1 GTSNPN and CDR2 SVGIG (reference sequence). The V end was cut by 4 bases, the J end by 0 bases, with 7 bases between. The CDR3 consists of 13 residues. CDR3 in DNA: TGTGCCTGGACACCGTACTCTGGAAACACCATATATTTT. Translation: CAWTPYSGNTIYF. Complete variable domain (other parts from reference TRBV30 and TRBJ1-3): SQTIHQWPATLVQPVGSPLSLECTVEGTSNPNLYWYRQAAGRGLQLLFYSVGIGQISSEVPQNLSASRPQDRQFILSSKKLLLSDSGFYLCAWTPYSGNTIYFGEGSWLTVV.

Here the CDR3 reads CASSLGFAQAEYGYTF. The CDR3 DNA reads TGTGCCAGCAGCTTAGGTTTCGCTCAGGCTGAATATGGCTACACCTTC. The rearrangement links TRBV7-9 to TRBJ1-2; D gene ambiguous. This CDR3 has 16 amino acids. Trimming cost V 1 base and J 5 bases, with 17 bases left between them. Per the germline V gene, CDR1 is SEHNR and CDR2 is FQNEAQ (reference sequence).

The chain uses TRBV2 and TRBJ2-3; D is unresolved. The CDR3 extends over 16 amino acids. Germline assignment: CDR1 SNHLY and CDR2 FYNNEI. The germline V and J ends were trimmed by 6 bases and 4 bases, with 20 bases remaining between them. The CDR3 coding sequence is TGTGCCAGCAGCGTTGACCTCCCGTCCATGGCAGATACGCAGTATTTT. Amino acid sequence: CASSVDLPSMADTQYF.

The gene calls are TRBV13 and TRBJ1-2; maybe TRBD1 (6 bases). Trimming pared 6 bases from V and 4 bases from J, leaving 12 bases between. CDR1 and CDR2 (germline): PRHDT, FYEKMQ (reference sequence). The CDR3 sequence is 13 residues long. For the CDR3, the DNA is TGTGCCAGCAGGGCCGGGACACTCTATGGCTACACCTTC. Its translation: CASRAGTLYGYTF.

V and J are TRBV6-5 and TRBJ1-5; the match to TRBD1 covers 7 bases. The CDR3 sequence is 13 residues long. Germline V gene sequence: CDR1 MNHEY, CDR2 SVGAGI. The J segment lost 3 bases and the V segment lost 10 bases, leaving 6 bases of the junction unmatched. The CDR3 DNA reads TGTGCCATAAGTACAGGGGCCAATCAGCCCCAGCATTTT. Translating it yields CAISTGANQPQHF.

The chain is built from TRBV6-5 and TRBJ2-1, with D perhaps TRBD1 or TRBD2 (5 bases each). The V end was cut by 2 bases, the J end by 10 bases, with 9 bases between. The CDR3 extends over 12 amino acids. CDR1 MNHEY and CDR2 SVGAGI come from the germline V gene. The CDR3, as DNA: TGTGCCAGCAGTTACGTGGGGGACGAGCAGTTCTTC. This sequence encodes CASSYVGDEQFF.

The gene calls are TRBV19 and TRBJ1-1; 7 nucleotides agree with TRBD1. Germline V CDR1 and CDR2: LNHDA, SQIVND (reference sequence). V trimming: 3 bases; J trimming: 8 bases; junction bases outside the gene matches: 6. The CDR3 is 13 residues long. DNA of the CDR3: TGTGCCAGTAGTATGGCCAGGGGGGCCGAAGCTTTCTTT. It codes for CASSMARGAEAFF.

This chain links TRBV7-6 with TRBJ2-7, with 8 bases aligning to TRBD2. The length of the CDR3 is 13 residues. The V gene end was trimmed by 5 bases and the J gene end by 6 bases; junction bases not matched to a gene: 6. Germline lookup yields CDR1 SGHVS and CDR2 FNYEAQ. DNA for the CDR3: TGTGCCAGCAGCGTGAGCGGGAGCGCCGAGCAGTACTTC. This sequence encodes CASSVSGSAEQYF.

The chain couples TRBV6-1 to TRBJ2-7; 7 bases are shared with TRBD1. The CDR3 consists of 16 residues. Germline trimming cut 2 bases from V and 1 base from J; bases unmatched to any gene: 8. The germline gives CDR1 MNHNS, CDR2 SASEGT. CDR3 amino acids: CASSELGTENSYEQYF. In DNA form, the CDR3 reads TGTGCCAGCAGTGAATTAGGGACAGAGAATTCCTACGAGCAGTACTTC.

V and J are TRBV2 and TRBJ1-2; no reliable D call. Per the germline V gene, CDR1 is SNHLY and CDR2 is FYNNEI. The CDR3 covers 12 residues. V dropped 7 bases and J dropped 2 bases, with 8 bases sitting between them. The CDR3 nucleotides are TGTGCCAGCAAGTCAGGAAACTATGGCTACACCTTC. This codes for CASKSGNYGYTF.

This clone was observed once. CDR3 DNA: TGTGCCAGCTCCTCCCGGGACACAAGCACAGATACGCAGTATTTT. Residues: CASSSRDTSTDTQYF. This sequence joins TRBV13 and TRBJ2-3; maybe TRBD1 (6 bases). Deletions cut 8 bases from V and 0 bases from J, with 15 bases between. Germline CDR1 PRHDT, CDR2 FYEKMQ (reference sequence). This CDR3 is 15 amino acids long.

The rearrangement links TRBV7-2 to TRBJ2-3; D is uncertain. The V gene lost 0 bases and the J gene lost 1 base, with 5 bases spanning the gap. Germline lookup yields CDR1 SGHTA and CDR2 FQGNSA. The CDR3 loop spans 14 amino acids. The DNA for the CDR3 is TGTGCCAGCAGCTTAGCTGGGCGCACAGATACGCAGTATTTT. Protein product: CASSLAGRTDTQYF.

This chain connects TRBV29-1 to TRBJ1-3, with 9 bases lining up with TRBD1. The ends lost 5 bases at V and 4 bases at J; junction bases unmatched: 6. CDR1 is SQVTM, CDR2 ANQGSEA, per germline. The CDR3 sequence is 14 residues long. The CDR3 loop is CSVLGQGSGNTIYF. In DNA, the CDR3 is TGCAGCGTTCTGGGACAGGGATCAGGAAACACCATATATTTT.

V and J are TRBV4-3 and TRBJ1-1; the match to TRBD1 covers 8 bases. The CDR3 extends over 15 amino acids. V was clipped by 2 bases and J by 1 base; unmatched bases: 3. CDR1 and CDR2 (germline): LGHNA, YSLEER. CDR3 coding DNA: TGCGCCAGCAGCCAAAACAGGGGGACGAACACTGAAGCTTTCTTT. This gives the protein CASSQNRGTNTEAFF.

The chain employs TRBV7-9 and TRBJ1-2; D uncertain. V lost 3 bases to trimming and J lost 2 bases, with 7 bases between them. The CDR3 loop spans 13 amino acids. Germline V gene sequence: CDR1 SEHNR, CDR2 FQNEAQ (reference sequence). CDR3 region: CASSLPSNYGYTF. The CDR3 coding sequence is TGTGCCAGCAGCTTGCCCTCCAACTATGGCTACACCTTC.

This chain links TRBV7-3 with TRBJ2-3; a weak D match, TRBD1 (6 bases). Per germline, CDR1 SGHTA and CDR2 FQGTGA. The CDR3 loop spans 15 amino acids. Trimming removed 3 bases from V and 6 bases from J, with 16 bases in between. DNA of the CDR3: TGTGCCAGCAGCTTGTGGGGGCAGTCGAGGGATACGCAGTATTTT. Translating it yields CASSLWGQSRDTQYF.

The chain carries TRBV19 and TRBJ1-5; D unclear. Trimming removed 10 bases at V and 0 bases at J, with 13 bases between. CDR1 and CDR2 (germline): LNHDA, SQIVND (reference sequence). The length of the CDR3 is 14 residues. The CDR3: CATTSGDSNQPQHF. The CDR3 nucleotides read TGTGCCACTACCAGTGGGGATAGCAATCAGCCCCAGCATTTT.

This chain connects TRBV4-3 to TRBJ1-3; 7 bases map to TRBD1. The CDR3 consists of 17 residues. Unmatched junction bases numbered 10, after V lost 5 bases and J lost 0 bases. Germline V gene data show CDR1 as LGHNA and CDR2 as YSLEER. CDR3 loop: CASSKWDSPSSGNTIYF. The CDR3 DNA is TGCGCCAGCAGCAAATGGGACAGTCCGTCCTCTGGAAACACCATATATTTT.

V usage is TRBV6-5 and J usage is TRBJ1-2; D not certain. V was clipped by 1 base and J by 4 bases, with 10 bases between them. This CDR3 spans 14 amino acids. Germline CDR1 and CDR2: MNHEY and SVGAGI. The CDR3 here is CASSYWNRTYGYTF. In DNA form, the CDR3 reads TGTGCCAGCAGTTACTGGAACAGAACCTATGGCTACACCTTC.

Only a few counts were recorded for this clone. The junction departs from the called germline gene at one end, perhaps through a read error. This chain uses TRBV6-1 with TRBJ2-7; D is unclear. The germline gives CDR1 MNHNS, CDR2 SASEGT. The length of the CDR3 is 16 residues. For the CDR3, the DNA is TGTGCCAGCAGGGAAGGGTTGGTACACCCCACCTACGAGCAGTACTTC. Amino acid sequence: CASREGLVHPTYEQYF.

For the CDR3, the DNA is TGTGCCAGCCGGGAGGTGCCAGGAAATTATGGCTACACCTTC. It is translated as CASREVPGNYGYTF. The chain combines TRBV6-4 with TRBJ1-2; D uncertain. V was clipped by 8 bases and J by 5 bases, with 18 bases between them. The germline CDR1 and CDR2 sequences are MRHNA and SNTAGT. This CDR3 region has 14 residues.

This chain joins TRBV4-1 and TRBJ1-1, with D possibly being TRBD1 (6 bases). The V end was cut by 3 bases, the J end by 0 bases, with 14 bases between. Germline V CDR1 and CDR2: MGHRA, YSYEKL. The CDR3 is 16 amino acids. CDR3 residues: CASSHGSGQMNTEAFF. The CDR3 bases are TGCGCCAGCAGCCACGGGAGTGGACAGATGAACACTGAAGCTTTCTTT.

The rearrangement joins TRBV28 to TRBJ1-1, with D uncertain. The germline V and J ends were trimmed by 6 bases and 10 bases, with 15 bases remaining between them. Germline lookup yields CDR1 MDHEN and CDR2 SYDVKM. CDR3 length equals 12 residues. The DNA of the CDR3 is TGTGCCAGCAGAAAATGGTCGGTGGGAGCTTTCTTT. Its protein is CASRKWSVGAFF.